A selection of T cell receptor beta chains follows, all from one sample in a study of blood T cell repertoires in COVID-19. The data were produced by immunoSEQ multiplex PCR, yet TCRdb's version contains in-frame clones alone and is incomplete. The repertoire has over 75,000 clones, under 80% of them found once; the top ten carry more than 15%. Sequenced material: peripheral blood. The receptors shown here come from a human donor in a cohort sampled during active COVID-19. Each CDR3 is given with its conserved first and last residue. D genes are given only for firm matches. Not every row has a clone size; where given, it reads once, few, many or a size class.

j_call: TRBJ2-7
d_call: .
v_call: TRBV9
clone_size: .
cdr3_nt: TGTGCCAGCAGCGTAGCGGGTGCATACGAGCAGTACTTC
cdr3_aa: CASSVAGAYEQYF

j_call: TRBJ1-2
d_call: .
v_call: TRBV19
clone_size: .
cdr3_nt: TGTGCCAGTAGTATCCTACAGGAGACTAACTATGGCTACACCTTC
cdr3_aa: CASSILQETNYGYTF

j_call: TRBJ2-1
d_call: .
v_call: TRBV6-5
clone_size: .
cdr3_nt: TGTGCCAGCAGTTACGTGTCGGAGTCCTACAATGAGCAGTTCTTC
cdr3_aa: CASSYVSESYNEQFF

j_call: TRBJ1-1
d_call: TRBD1
v_call: TRBV12-3/TRBV12-4
clone_size: .
cdr3_nt: TGTGCCAGCAGTACAGGGGTAACTGAAGCTTTCTTT
cdr3_aa: CASSTGVTEAFF

j_call: TRBJ2-2
d_call: .
v_call: TRBV6-5
clone_size: .
cdr3_nt: TGTGCCAGCGGAGTTAGCGACACCGGGGAGCTGTTTTTT
cdr3_aa: CASGVSDTGELFF

j_call: TRBJ2-7
d_call: TRBD2
v_call: TRBV6-5
clone_size: once
cdr3_nt: TGTGCCAGCAGTTACGGGTCGGGAGGCCCGAACGAGCAGTACTTC
cdr3_aa: CASSYGSGGPNEQYF

j_call: TRBJ2-5
d_call: .
v_call: TRBV10-1
clone_size: once
cdr3_nt: TGCGCCAGCAGCTCCCGGGACTCGAATCCGGAGACCCAGTACTTC
cdr3_aa: CASSSRDSNPETQYF

j_call: TRBJ2-3
d_call: .
v_call: TRBV3-1/TRBV3-2
clone_size: .
cdr3_nt: TGTGCCAGCAGCCAAGTCAACACAGATACGCAGTATTTT
cdr3_aa: CASSQVNTDTQYF

j_call: TRBJ1-1
d_call: TRBD1
v_call: TRBV25-1
clone_size: .
cdr3_nt: TGTGCCAGCATAGACAGGGGGAACACTGAAGCTTTCTTT
cdr3_aa: CASIDRGNTEAFF

j_call: TRBJ2-6
d_call: .
v_call: TRBV19
clone_size: .
cdr3_nt: TGTGCCAGTAGCCCGGTTGTCTCTGGGGCCAACGTCCTGACTTTC
cdr3_aa: CASSPVVSGANVLTF

j_call: TRBJ1-1
d_call: .
v_call: TRBV7-9
clone_size: .
cdr3_nt: TGTGCCAGCAGCTTGGCAGGGGAAGCTTTCTTT
cdr3_aa: CASSLAGEAFF

j_call: TRBJ1-1
d_call: .
v_call: TRBV18
clone_size: .
cdr3_nt: TGTGCCAGCTCGGAGACGGGGAACACTGAAGCTTTCTTT
cdr3_aa: CASSETGNTEAFF

j_call: TRBJ2-2
d_call: TRBD1
v_call: TRBV9
clone_size: .
cdr3_nt: TGTGCCAGCAGCCCCCGACAGGGCCTTCTACTATACACCGGGGAGCTGTTTTTT
cdr3_aa: CASSPRQGLLLYTGELFF

j_call: TRBJ2-3
d_call: .
v_call: TRBV11-2
clone_size: .
cdr3_nt: TGTGCCAGCAGCTCTGGGACATACCAGCCCACGGATACGCAGTATTTT
cdr3_aa: CASSSGTYQPTDTQYF

j_call: TRBJ1-1
d_call: .
v_call: TRBV6-5
clone_size: .
cdr3_nt: TGTGCCAGCAGTTCCGAATCCGGACGGGGGGCTTTCTTT
cdr3_aa: CASSSESGRGAFF

j_call: TRBJ1-2
d_call: .
v_call: TRBV7-9
clone_size: few
cdr3_nt: TGTGCCAGCCTCGGTGGGGAGGCGCATGGCTACACCTTC
cdr3_aa: CASLGGEAHGYTF

j_call: TRBJ1-4
d_call: .
v_call: TRBV6-1
clone_size: .
cdr3_nt: TGTGCCAGCAGTGAAATGCGCTCGGTCGGAGGAGAAAAACTGTTTTTT
cdr3_aa: CASSEMRSVGGEKLFF

j_call: TRBJ2-1
d_call: TRBD2
v_call: TRBV6-6
clone_size: .
cdr3_nt: TGTGCCAGCAGTAATAGCGGGGGGGCTTACAATGAGCAGTTCTTC
cdr3_aa: CASSNSGGAYNEQFF

j_call: TRBJ2-2
d_call: TRBD2
v_call: TRBV7-2
clone_size: .
cdr3_nt: TGTGCCAGCAGCCCATTACTAGCGCCATACGGGTACACCGGGGAGCTGTTTTTT
cdr3_aa: CASSPLLAPYGYTGELFF

j_call: TRBJ1-1
d_call: TRBD1
v_call: TRBV5-4
clone_size: .
cdr3_nt: TGTGCCAGCAGCTTGGGACAGGGATCTGAAGCTTTCTTT
cdr3_aa: CASSLGQGSEAFF

j_call: TRBJ1-4
d_call: .
v_call: TRBV2
clone_size: once
cdr3_nt: TGTGCCAGTGGGAGGCGGCAGGCGGAAAAACTGTTTTTT
cdr3_aa: CASGRRQAEKLFF

j_call: TRBJ1-1
d_call: .
v_call: TRBV30
clone_size: .
cdr3_nt: TGTGCCTGGAGTGTACTCTCGGGGAACACTGAAGCTTTCTTT
cdr3_aa: CAWSVLSGNTEAFF

j_call: TRBJ1-2
d_call: .
v_call: TRBV7-8
clone_size: .
cdr3_nt: TGTGCCAGCAGCAAGAGGGTCAGGGGCCTGAACTATGGCTACACCTTC
cdr3_aa: CASSKRVRGLNYGYTF

j_call: TRBJ1-2
d_call: .
v_call: TRBV7-9
clone_size: .
cdr3_nt: TGTGCCAGCAGCTTTGAAGGGGCTCGGCAGGGGTCTGGCTACACCTTC
cdr3_aa: CASSFEGARQGSGYTF

j_call: TRBJ2-3
d_call: .
v_call: TRBV20-1
clone_size: .
cdr3_nt: TGCAGTGCTAGTCCCATCACAGGATACCCAGGAAATACGCAGTATTTT
cdr3_aa: CSASPITGYPGNTQYF

j_call: TRBJ2-7
d_call: TRBD2
v_call: TRBV3-1/TRBV3-2
clone_size: .
cdr3_nt: TGTGCCAGCAGCCTGACCTCGGGACTAGCCTCCTACGAGCAGTACTTC
cdr3_aa: CASSLTSGLASYEQYF

j_call: TRBJ2-1
d_call: TRBD2
v_call: TRBV24-1
clone_size: .
cdr3_nt: TGTGCCACCAGTGATGTGGATACGGAGACTAGCGGGAGAGTTGAGCAGTTCTTC
cdr3_aa: CATSDVDTETSGRVEQFF

j_call: TRBJ1-2
d_call: TRBD1
v_call: TRBV28
clone_size: .
cdr3_nt: TGTGCCAGCATCTCCGGGACAGGGGCATATGGCTACACCTTC
cdr3_aa: CASISGTGAYGYTF

j_call: TRBJ2-7
d_call: TRBD2
v_call: TRBV4-1
clone_size: few
cdr3_nt: TGCGCCAGCAGCCAAGAGAGTCTAGCGGGCTCCTACGAGCAGTACTTC
cdr3_aa: CASSQESLAGSYEQYF

j_call: TRBJ1-1
d_call: TRBD1
v_call: TRBV29-1
clone_size: few
cdr3_nt: TGCAGCGTAGAGACAGGGGGAACTGAAGCTTTCTTT
cdr3_aa: CSVETGGTEAFF

j_call: TRBJ2-7
d_call: .
v_call: TRBV28
clone_size: .
cdr3_nt: TGTGCCAGCAGCGTAGCCGACGAGCAGTACTTC
cdr3_aa: CASSVADEQYF

j_call: TRBJ2-7
d_call: TRBD1
v_call: TRBV15
clone_size: .
cdr3_nt: TGTGCCACCAAACGACAGGGGGGATACGAGCAGTACTTC
cdr3_aa: CATKRQGGYEQYF

j_call: TRBJ1-2
d_call: TRBD1
v_call: TRBV5-1
clone_size: .
cdr3_nt: TGCGCCAGCAGCTTGGATCCCCTGACAGGGCTAGCTAACTATGGCTACACCTTC
cdr3_aa: CASSLDPLTGLANYGYTF

j_call: TRBJ2-3
d_call: TRBD1
v_call: TRBV11-1
clone_size: .
cdr3_nt: TGTGCCAGCCGGGACAGGGGGCTTGGTACGCAGTATTTT
cdr3_aa: CASRDRGLGTQYF

j_call: TRBJ2-2
d_call: TRBD1
v_call: TRBV24-1
clone_size: .
cdr3_nt: TGTGCCACCAGTGACCAGGGACAGGGAAACACCGGGGAGCTGTTTTTT
cdr3_aa: CATSDQGQGNTGELFF

j_call: TRBJ2-6
d_call: .
v_call: TRBV6-5
clone_size: .
cdr3_nt: TGTGCCAGCAGGGTTGGGACATCTGGGGCCAACGTCCTGACTTTC
cdr3_aa: CASRVGTSGANVLTF

j_call: TRBJ1-3
d_call: TRBD1
v_call: TRBV12-3/TRBV12-4
clone_size: .
cdr3_nt: TGTGCCAGCACACGGACGGGACAGGCTCACTTT
cdr3_aa: CASTRTGQAHF

j_call: TRBJ2-3
d_call: .
v_call: TRBV3-1/TRBV3-2
clone_size: .
cdr3_nt: TGTGCCAGCAGCCAAGCCATGAGAGATACGCAGTATTTT
cdr3_aa: CASSQAMRDTQYF

j_call: TRBJ2-5
d_call: .
v_call: TRBV5-6
clone_size: .
cdr3_nt: TGTGCCAGCAGCTTGGTAGCGCGGCAAGAGACCCAGTACTTC
cdr3_aa: CASSLVARQETQYF

j_call: TRBJ1-2
d_call: .
v_call: TRBV10-3
clone_size: .
cdr3_nt: TGTGCCATCAGTAAGGAGGATGGCTACACCTTC
cdr3_aa: CAISKEDGYTF

j_call: TRBJ2-5
d_call: .
v_call: TRBV5-4
clone_size: .
cdr3_nt: TGTGCCAGCAGCTACGGGTTTGGGGAGACCCAGTACTTC
cdr3_aa: CASSYGFGETQYF

j_call: TRBJ1-1
d_call: TRBD1
v_call: TRBV12-3/TRBV12-4
clone_size: once
cdr3_nt: TGTGCCAGCAGAGCTGACAGGGAAGGAAGGGCTTTCTTT
cdr3_aa: CASRADREGRAFF

j_call: TRBJ1-5
d_call: .
v_call: TRBV6-1
clone_size: once
cdr3_nt: TGTGCCAGCAGCGAAGGCGAAGATGGTGGTCAGCCCCAGCATTTT
cdr3_aa: CASSEGEDGGQPQHF

j_call: TRBJ2-1
d_call: .
v_call: TRBV20-1
clone_size: .
cdr3_nt: TGCAGTGCTAGTGCCCTCGGGGAGCCCCATTTATACAATGAGCAGTTCTTC
cdr3_aa: CSASALGEPHLYNEQFF

j_call: TRBJ2-5
d_call: TRBD1
v_call: TRBV13
clone_size: .
cdr3_nt: TGTGCCAGCAGCTTAGAACAGGGGCTTCAAGAGACCCAGTACTTC
cdr3_aa: CASSLEQGLQETQYF

j_call: TRBJ2-3
d_call: .
v_call: TRBV5-1
clone_size: .
cdr3_nt: TGCGCCAGCAGCTCAAGTCCTAGCCAGACAGATACGCAGTATTTT
cdr3_aa: CASSSSPSQTDTQYF

j_call: TRBJ1-4
d_call: .
v_call: TRBV28
clone_size: .
cdr3_nt: TGTGCCAGCAGCTATACAGGGTCCCGGGAAAAACTGTTTTTT
cdr3_aa: CASSYTGSREKLFF

j_call: TRBJ2-1
d_call: .
v_call: TRBV11-3
clone_size: .
cdr3_nt: TGTGCCAGCAGCTTAGAGGACAGAACCTACAATGAGCAGTTCTTC
cdr3_aa: CASSLEDRTYNEQFF

j_call: TRBJ1-2
d_call: .
v_call: TRBV2
clone_size: .
cdr3_nt: TGTGCCAGCATGTCCGGGATAGCTAACTATGGCTACACCTTC
cdr3_aa: CASMSGIANYGYTF

j_call: TRBJ2-7
d_call: .
v_call: TRBV28
clone_size: medium-sized
cdr3_nt: TGTGCCAGCAGTTTAGCGGAATACGAGCAGTACTTC
cdr3_aa: CASSLAEYEQYF

j_call: TRBJ1-3
d_call: .
v_call: TRBV5-6
clone_size: .
cdr3_nt: TGTGCCAGCAGCTCGGGGAGAAACACCATATATTTT
cdr3_aa: CASSSGRNTIYF

j_call: TRBJ1-5
d_call: TRBD1
v_call: TRBV6-5
clone_size: .
cdr3_nt: TGTGCCAGCAGTAAGACAGGGATGAGCAATCAGCCCCAGCATTTT
cdr3_aa: CASSKTGMSNQPQHF

j_call: TRBJ2-1
d_call: .
v_call: TRBV5-1
clone_size: few
cdr3_nt: TGCGCCAGCAGCGGGTTAGCGATCAACAATGAGCAGTTCTTC
cdr3_aa: CASSGLAINNEQFF

j_call: TRBJ1-4
d_call: .
v_call: TRBV5-6
clone_size: .
cdr3_nt: TGTGCCAGCAGCTTGACAGGTGCCAATGAAAAACTGTTTTTT
cdr3_aa: CASSLTGANEKLFF

j_call: TRBJ1-1
d_call: .
v_call: TRBV4-1
clone_size: .
cdr3_nt: TGCGCCAGCAGCCAACTCTCAGAGAACACTGAAGCTTTCTTT
cdr3_aa: CASSQLSENTEAFF

j_call: TRBJ1-5
d_call: .
v_call: TRBV5-6
clone_size: .
cdr3_nt: TGTGCCAGCAGCTTGGGGGCGGGGAAGCAGCCCCAGCATTTT
cdr3_aa: CASSLGAGKQPQHF

j_call: TRBJ2-3
d_call: TRBD1
v_call: TRBV24-1
clone_size: .
cdr3_nt: TGTGCCACCAGTGACTCAGGACAGGGGAAAACAGATACGCAGTATTTT
cdr3_aa: CATSDSGQGKTDTQYF

j_call: TRBJ2-1
d_call: TRBD2
v_call: TRBV28
clone_size: .
cdr3_nt: TGTGCCAGCAGTGCGTTACTAGCGGGGAGAAGAAATGAGCAGTTCTTC
cdr3_aa: CASSALLAGRRNEQFF

j_call: TRBJ2-5
d_call: .
v_call: TRBV24-1
clone_size: .
cdr3_nt: TGTGCCACCAGTGATTTGCTAGCGCCAGAGACCCAGTACTTC
cdr3_aa: CATSDLLAPETQYF

j_call: TRBJ1-2
d_call: TRBD1
v_call: TRBV7-2
clone_size: once
cdr3_nt: TGTGCCAGCAGCTCCCGGGACAGGAGATTCTATGGCTACACCTTC
cdr3_aa: CASSSRDRRFYGYTF